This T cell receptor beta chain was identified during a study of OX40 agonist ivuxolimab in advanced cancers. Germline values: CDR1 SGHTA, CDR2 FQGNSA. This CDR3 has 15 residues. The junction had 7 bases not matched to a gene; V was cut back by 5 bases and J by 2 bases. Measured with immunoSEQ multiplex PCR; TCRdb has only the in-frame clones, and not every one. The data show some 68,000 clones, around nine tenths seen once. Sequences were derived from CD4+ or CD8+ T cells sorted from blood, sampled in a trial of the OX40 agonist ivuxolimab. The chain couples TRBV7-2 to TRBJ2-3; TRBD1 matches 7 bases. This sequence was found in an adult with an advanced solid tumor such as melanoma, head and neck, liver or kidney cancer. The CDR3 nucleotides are TGTGCCAGCAGCCAAAATGGACAGGTCACAGATACGCAGTATTTT. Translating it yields CASSQNGQVTDTQYF.